These 14 T cell receptor beta chains originate from one sample sequenced in a study of early T cells in non-severe SARS-CoV-2 infection listed by TCRdb under 2021. Preparation of the library involved 5' RACE. Sequencing relied on a NextSeq 500. TCRdb took the public reads, trimmed them with fastp at Q25, ran MiXCR for clone calling and kept in-frame beta chains. Identical CDR3 proteins give one entry, which carries the most common genes and DNA. This sample has tens of thousands of distinct CDR3 sequences in its table, and 10% to 15% of those were observed once. The ten largest clones represent approximately 5% of the sample. Material for sequencing was whole blood. Receptor source: an adult who was a healthcare worker with PCR-confirmed SARS-CoV-2 infection or an uninfected control (not recorded which).

The chain has TRBV7-2 and TRBJ2-1; 12 bases match TRBD2. With 3 bases clipped from V and 9 bases from J, the junction kept 6 bases outside the gene matches. Germline CDR1 and CDR2: SGHTA and FQGNSA. The CDR3 runs 15 residues. CDR3 in DNA: TGTGCCAGCAGCTTTCCTAGCGGGAGGGCCATTGAGCAGTTCTTC. The encoded protein is CASSFPSGRAIEQFF. The full variable domain, rest sourced from reference TRBV7-2 and TRBJ2-1, is GAGVSQSPSNKVTEKGKDVELRCDPISGHTALYWYRQSLGQGLEFLIYFQGNSAPDKSGLPSDRFSAERTGGSVSTLTIQRTQQEDSAVYLCASSFPSGRAIEQFFGPGTRLTVL.

A few counts support this clonotype. The rearrangement joins TRBV29-1 to TRBJ2-7; D possibly corresponds to TRBD1 (5 bases). The CDR3 is 12 amino acids. Germline V CDR1 and CDR2: SQVTM, ANQGSEA. V was shortened by 7 bases and J by 0 bases, with 10 bases between the two germline ends. CDR3 residues: CSARAPSYEQYF. CDR3 bases: TGCAGCGCCAGGGCACCCTCCTACGAGCAGTACTTC.

The sample holds a few counts of this clonotype. The V gene is TRBV11-3, the J gene TRBJ2-5; TRBD2 is a possible D gene (5 bases). CDR3 length: 14 amino acids. V lost 5 bases to trimming and J lost 5 bases, with 15 bases between them. Per the germline V gene, CDR1 is SGHNT and CDR2 is YENEEA. CDR3 loop: CASSPGLGMETQYF. The CDR3 DNA sequence: TGTGCCAGCAGCCCCGGACTGGGGATGGAGACCCAGTACTTC.

V usage is TRBV12-3 or TRBV12-4 and J usage is TRBJ1-1; no clear D. The CDR3 is 13 residues long. Deletions cut 5 bases from V and 7 bases from J, with 14 bases between. The CDR3 DNA is TGTGCCAGCAGTACCCGTGCGAGGGTTGAAGCTTTCTTT. It translates to CASSTRARVEAFF.

This clonotype appeared a few times. The rearrangement links TRBV27 to TRBJ1-6; D is unresolved. Trimming pared 3 bases from V and 10 bases from J, leaving 13 bases between. The CDR3 runs to 14 residues. Germline V CDR1 and CDR2: MNHEY, SMNVEV (reference sequence). The CDR3 spells CASSFVSGMSPLHF. The CDR3 DNA sequence: TGTGCCAGCAGTTTCGTGTCCGGGATGTCACCCCTCCACTTT.

The V call is TRBV2, the J call TRBJ2-1; 8 nucleotides match TRBD1. V lost 8 bases and J lost 5; bases outside the gene matches: 8. This CDR3 contains 14 residues. Germline CDR1 reads SNHLY; CDR2 reads FYNNEI. The CDR3 nucleotides read TGTGCCAGCTATGTCCAGGGGGCGAACAATGAGCAGTTCTTC. Translation: CASYVQGANNEQFF.

J is TRBJ1-1 and V is TRBV7-2, with D hard to call. Deletions cut 3 bases from V and 1 base from J, with 15 bases between. Germline V CDR1 and CDR2: SGHTA, FQGNSA. The CDR3 consists of 16 residues. The CDR3 nucleotides read TGTGCCAGCAGCTTTTTTATGGGGTTTTCGAACACTGAAGCTTTCTTT. This gives the protein CASSFFMGFSNTEAFF.

Only a few counts were recorded for this clonotype. As DNA, the CDR3 is TGTGCCAGCTCACCCTCGCCGCAAGACGAGCAGTACTTC. Translated, it gives CASSPSPQDEQYF. J is TRBJ2-7 and V is TRBV18; D is ambiguous. This CDR3 spans 13 amino acids. V was clipped by 3 bases and J by 5 bases, with 11 bases between them. Per the germline V gene, CDR1 is KGHSH and CDR2 is LQKENI.

This clonotype has ten or more counts. The V call is TRBV5-1, the J call TRBJ2-3, with 12 bases aligning to TRBD2. CDR1 and CDR2 (germline): SGHRS, YFSETQ. This CDR3 has 16 amino acids. J gave up 1 base and V 4 bases, and 4 bases lay outside the gene matches. The CDR3: CASSLTSGGGTDTQYF. CDR3 bases: TGCGCCAGCAGCCTGACTAGCGGGGGAGGCACAGATACGCAGTATTTT.

This rearrangement joins TRBV12-3 or TRBV12-4 to TRBJ1-1; a possible D gene is TRBD1 (5 bases). The V and J ends lost 6 bases and 4 bases respectively, with 9 bases between them. The CDR3 spans 12 residues. CDR3 amino acids: CASRPGGTEAFF. The CDR3 bases are TGTGCCAGCAGGCCTGGGGGCACTGAAGCTTTCTTT.

This clonotype was counted many times. The genes are TRBV5-4 and TRBJ1-1; TRBD1 matches 10 bases. The junction had 13 bases not matched to a gene; V was cut back by 3 bases and J by 11 bases. This CDR3 has 15 amino acids. The germline V gene encodes CDR1 SGHNT and CDR2 YYREEE (reference sequence). The chain's CDR3 is CASSWGTGALGDAFF. CDR3 in DNA: TGTGCCAGCAGCTGGGGGACAGGGGCCCTTGGAGATGCTTTCTTT.

This clonotype was found many times. CDR3 DNA sequence: TGTGCCAGCAGCCAAGATCAGACTTCCGAACAGACTTGGCCCCAGCATTTT. This encodes CASSQDQTSEQTWPQHF. The chain has TRBV14 and TRBJ1-5; D uncertain. The V gene lost 0 bases and the J gene lost 9 bases, with 21 bases spanning the gap. CDR3 length equals 17 residues. Germline V gene sequence: CDR1 SGHDN, CDR2 FVKESK. Full variable domain (rest looked up from reference TRBV14 and TRBJ1-5): EAGVTQFPSHSVIEKGQTVTLRCDPISGHDNLYWYRRVMGKEIKFLLHFVKESKQDESGMPNNRFLAERTGGTYSTLKVQPAELEDSGVYFCASSQDQTSEQTWPQHFGDGTRLSIL.

This clonotype was seen a handful of times. This sequence joins TRBV10-3 and TRBJ2-5, with TRBD1 as a possible D gene (5 bases). Germline CDR1 reads ENHRY; CDR2 reads SYGVKD. CDR3 size: 14 residues. The ends were cut back, 4 bases at V and 1 base at J, with 10 bases in the middle. CDR3 DNA sequence: TGTGCCATCAGTGGAGGTCAGGGCCAAGAGACCCAGTACTTC. Its translation is CAISGGQGQETQYF.

This clonotype was found many times. This chain joins TRBV12-3 or TRBV12-4 and TRBJ2-5, with D uncertain. The CDR3 length is 16 residues. V was cut by 4 bases and J by 5 bases, with 20 bases left in between. The CDR3 coding sequence is TGTGCCAGCAGTTACCGCTCGGCGGCGTTCGGGGAGACCCAGTACTTC. Its translation is CASSYRSAAFGETQYF.